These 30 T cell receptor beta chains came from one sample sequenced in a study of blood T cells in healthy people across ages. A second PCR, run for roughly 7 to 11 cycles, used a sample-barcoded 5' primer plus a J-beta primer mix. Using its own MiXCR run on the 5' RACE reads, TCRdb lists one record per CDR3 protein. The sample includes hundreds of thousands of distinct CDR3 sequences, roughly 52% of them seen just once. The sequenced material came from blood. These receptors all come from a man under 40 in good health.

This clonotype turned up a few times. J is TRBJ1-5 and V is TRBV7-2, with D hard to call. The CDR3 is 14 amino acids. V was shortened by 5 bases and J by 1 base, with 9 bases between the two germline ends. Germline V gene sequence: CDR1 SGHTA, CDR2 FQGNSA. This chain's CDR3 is CASSQAGSNQPQHF. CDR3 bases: TGTGCCAGCAGCCAAGCGGGGAGCAATCAGCCCCAGCATTTT. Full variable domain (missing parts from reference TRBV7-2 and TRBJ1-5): GAGVSQSPSNKVTEKGKDVELRCDPISGHTALYWYRQSLGQGLEFLIYFQGNSAPDKSGLPSDRFSAERTGGSVSTLTIQRTQQEDSAVYLCASSQAGSNQPQHFGDGTRLSIL.

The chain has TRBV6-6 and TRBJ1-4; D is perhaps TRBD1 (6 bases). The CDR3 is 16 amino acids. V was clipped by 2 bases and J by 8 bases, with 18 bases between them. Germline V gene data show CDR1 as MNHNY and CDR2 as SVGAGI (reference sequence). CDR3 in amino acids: CASSYGVRGGEEKLFF. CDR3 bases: TGTGCCAGCAGTTACGGGGTACGGGGGGGCGAAGAAAAACTGTTTTTT.

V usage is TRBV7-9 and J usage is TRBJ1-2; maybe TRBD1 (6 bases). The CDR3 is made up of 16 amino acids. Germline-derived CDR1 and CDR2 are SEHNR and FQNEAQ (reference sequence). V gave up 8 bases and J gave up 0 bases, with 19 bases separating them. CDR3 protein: CASGWTEKPPNYGYTF. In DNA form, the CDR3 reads TGTGCCAGCGGATGGACAGAAAAACCTCCTAACTATGGCTACACCTTC. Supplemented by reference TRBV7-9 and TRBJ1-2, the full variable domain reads DTGVSQNPRHKITKRGQNVTFRCDPISEHNRLYWYRQTLGQGPEFLTYFQNEAQLEKSRLLSDRFSAERPKGSFSTLEIQRTEQGDSAMYLCASGWTEKPPNYGYTFGSGTRLTVV.

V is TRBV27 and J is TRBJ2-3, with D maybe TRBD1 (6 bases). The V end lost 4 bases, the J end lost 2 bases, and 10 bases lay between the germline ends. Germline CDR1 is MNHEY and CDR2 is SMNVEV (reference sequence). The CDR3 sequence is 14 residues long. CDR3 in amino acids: CASSSGAYTDTQYF. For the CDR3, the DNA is TGTGCCAGCAGTTCAGGGGCCTACACAGATACGCAGTATTTT.

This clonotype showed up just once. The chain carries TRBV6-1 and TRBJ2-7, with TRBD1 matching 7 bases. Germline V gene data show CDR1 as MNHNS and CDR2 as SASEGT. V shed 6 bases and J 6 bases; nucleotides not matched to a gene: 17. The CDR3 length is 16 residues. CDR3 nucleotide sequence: TGTGCCAGCAGGCTCTTGCCCGGGACAGATATTTCCGAGCAGTACTTC. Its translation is CASRLLPGTDISEQYF.

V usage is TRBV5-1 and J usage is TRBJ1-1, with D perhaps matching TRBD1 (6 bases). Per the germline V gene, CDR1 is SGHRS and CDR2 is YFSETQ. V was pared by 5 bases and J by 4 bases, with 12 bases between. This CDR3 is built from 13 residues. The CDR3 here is CASRDSGVTEAFF. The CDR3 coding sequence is TGCGCCAGCAGGGACTCAGGGGTCACTGAAGCTTTCTTT.

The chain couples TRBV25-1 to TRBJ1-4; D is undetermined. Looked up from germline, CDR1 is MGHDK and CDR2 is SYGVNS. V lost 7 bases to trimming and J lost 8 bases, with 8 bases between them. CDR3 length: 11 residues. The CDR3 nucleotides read TGTGCCAGCAAGGGAGGCGAAAAACTGTTTTTT. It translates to CASKGGEKLFF.

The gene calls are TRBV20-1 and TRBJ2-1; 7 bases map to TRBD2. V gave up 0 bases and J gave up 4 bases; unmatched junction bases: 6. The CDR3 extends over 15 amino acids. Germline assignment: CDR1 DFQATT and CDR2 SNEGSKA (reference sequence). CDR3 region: CSAREGGGGYNEQFF. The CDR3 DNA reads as TGCAGTGCTAGAGAAGGCGGCGGGGGTTACAATGAGCAGTTCTTC.

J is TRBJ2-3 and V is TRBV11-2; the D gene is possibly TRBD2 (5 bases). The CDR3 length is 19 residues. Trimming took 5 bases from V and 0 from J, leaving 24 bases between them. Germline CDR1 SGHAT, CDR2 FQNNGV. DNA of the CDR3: TGTGCCAGCAGCCACACATCCCACCGAAGGGAGACTAGCACAGATACGCAGTATTTT. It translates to CASSHTSHRRETSTDTQYF.

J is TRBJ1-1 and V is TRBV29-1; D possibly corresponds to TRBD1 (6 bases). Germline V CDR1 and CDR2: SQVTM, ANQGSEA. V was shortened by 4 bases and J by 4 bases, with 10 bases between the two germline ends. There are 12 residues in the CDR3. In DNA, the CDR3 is TGCAGCGTTGGGAGGGGGAGCACTGAAGCTTTCTTT. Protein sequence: CSVGRGSTEAFF.

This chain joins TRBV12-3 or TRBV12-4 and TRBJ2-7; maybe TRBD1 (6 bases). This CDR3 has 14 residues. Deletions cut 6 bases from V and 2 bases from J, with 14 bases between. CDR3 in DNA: TGTGCCAGCAGACCGACAAGGGACACCTACGAGCAGTACTTC. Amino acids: CASRPTRDTYEQYF.

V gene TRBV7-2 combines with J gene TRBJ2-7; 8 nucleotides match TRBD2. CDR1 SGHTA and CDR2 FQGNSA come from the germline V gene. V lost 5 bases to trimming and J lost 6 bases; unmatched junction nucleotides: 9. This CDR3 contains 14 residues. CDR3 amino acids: CASSGSGNFPEQYF. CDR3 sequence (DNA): TGTGCCAGCAGCGGTAGCGGGAATTTTCCCGAGCAGTACTTC.

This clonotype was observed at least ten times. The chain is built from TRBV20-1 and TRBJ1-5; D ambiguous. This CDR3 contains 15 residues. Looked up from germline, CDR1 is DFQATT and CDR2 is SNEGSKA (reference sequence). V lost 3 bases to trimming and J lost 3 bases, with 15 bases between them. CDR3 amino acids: CSARAGEGFNQPQHF. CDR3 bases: TGCAGTGCTAGGGCTGGGGAGGGCTTCAATCAGCCCCAGCATTTT.

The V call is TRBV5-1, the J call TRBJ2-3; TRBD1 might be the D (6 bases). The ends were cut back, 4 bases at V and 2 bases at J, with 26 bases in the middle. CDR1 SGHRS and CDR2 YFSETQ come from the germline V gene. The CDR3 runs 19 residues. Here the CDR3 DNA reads TGCGCCAGCAGCATGAAAGATCAGGGGTCCCCGAGGTCCACAGATACGCAGTATTTT. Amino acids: CASSMKDQGSPRSTDTQYF.

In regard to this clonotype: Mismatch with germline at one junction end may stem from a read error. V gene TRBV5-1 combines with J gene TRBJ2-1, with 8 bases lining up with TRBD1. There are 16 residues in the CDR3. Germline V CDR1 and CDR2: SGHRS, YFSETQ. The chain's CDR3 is CASSLNLRRTGNAQFF. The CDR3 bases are TGCGCCAGCAGCTTGAACCTCCGTCGGACAGGGAATGCGCAGTTCTTC. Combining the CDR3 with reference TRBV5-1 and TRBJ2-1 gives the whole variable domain KAGVTQTPRYLIKTRGQQVTLSCSPISGHRSVSWYQQTPGQGLQFLFEYFSETQRNKGNFPGRFSGRQFSNSRSEMNVSTLELGDSALYLCASSLNLRRTGNAQFFGPGTRLTVL.

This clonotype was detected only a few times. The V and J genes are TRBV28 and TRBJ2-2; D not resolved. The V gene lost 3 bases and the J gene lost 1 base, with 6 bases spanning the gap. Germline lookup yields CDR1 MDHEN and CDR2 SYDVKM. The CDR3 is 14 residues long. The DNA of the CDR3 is TGTGCCAGCAGTTTTAGCCGGAACACCGGGGAGCTGTTTTTT. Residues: CASSFSRNTGELFF.

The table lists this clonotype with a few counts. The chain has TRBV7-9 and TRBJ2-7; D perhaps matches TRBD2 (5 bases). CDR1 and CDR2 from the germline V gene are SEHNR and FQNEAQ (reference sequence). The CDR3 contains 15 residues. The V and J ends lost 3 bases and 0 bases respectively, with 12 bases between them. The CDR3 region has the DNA TGTGCCAGCAGCTTCTCCGGGGTCCTCTCCTACGAGCAGTACTTC. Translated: CASSFSGVLSYEQYF. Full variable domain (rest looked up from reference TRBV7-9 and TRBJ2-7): DTGVSQNPRHKITKRGQNVTFRCDPISEHNRLYWYRQTLGQGPEFLTYFQNEAQLEKSRLLSDRFSAERPKGSFSTLEIQRTEQGDSAMYLCASSFSGVLSYEQYFGPGTRLTVT.

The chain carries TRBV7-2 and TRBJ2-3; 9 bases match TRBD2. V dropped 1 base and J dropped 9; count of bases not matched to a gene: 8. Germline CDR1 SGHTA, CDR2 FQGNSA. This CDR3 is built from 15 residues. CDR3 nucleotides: TGTGCCAGCAGCTTAGGGCTAGCGGGGTCAGGGACGCAGTATTTT. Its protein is CASSLGLAGSGTQYF.

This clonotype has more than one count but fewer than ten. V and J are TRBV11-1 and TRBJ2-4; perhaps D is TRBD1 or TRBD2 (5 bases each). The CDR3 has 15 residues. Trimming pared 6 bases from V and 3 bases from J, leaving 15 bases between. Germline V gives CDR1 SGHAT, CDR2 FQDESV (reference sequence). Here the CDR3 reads CASRPDYGGKNIQYF. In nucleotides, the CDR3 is TGTGCCAGCAGGCCGGATTATGGGGGCAAAAACATTCAGTACTTC.

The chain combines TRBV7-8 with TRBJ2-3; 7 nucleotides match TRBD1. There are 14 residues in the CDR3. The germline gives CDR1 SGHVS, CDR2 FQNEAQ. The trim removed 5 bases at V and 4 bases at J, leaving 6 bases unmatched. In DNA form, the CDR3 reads TGTGCCAGCAGCACCGGGACAGCCCCAGATACGCAGTATTTT. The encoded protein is CASSTGTAPDTQYF.

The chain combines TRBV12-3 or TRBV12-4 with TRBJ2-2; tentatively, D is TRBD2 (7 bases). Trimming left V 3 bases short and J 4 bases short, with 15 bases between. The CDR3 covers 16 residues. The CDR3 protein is CASSFGAGATTGELFF. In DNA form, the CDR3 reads TGTGCCAGCAGTTTCGGGGCGGGGGCAACCACCGGGGAGCTGTTTTTT.

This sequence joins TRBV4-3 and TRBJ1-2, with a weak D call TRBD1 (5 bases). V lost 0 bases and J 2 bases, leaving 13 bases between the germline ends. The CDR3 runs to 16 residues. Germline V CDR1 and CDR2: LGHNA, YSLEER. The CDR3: CASSQDPQGNNYGYTF. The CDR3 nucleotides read TGCGCCAGCAGCCAAGATCCTCAGGGAAACAACTATGGCTACACCTTC.

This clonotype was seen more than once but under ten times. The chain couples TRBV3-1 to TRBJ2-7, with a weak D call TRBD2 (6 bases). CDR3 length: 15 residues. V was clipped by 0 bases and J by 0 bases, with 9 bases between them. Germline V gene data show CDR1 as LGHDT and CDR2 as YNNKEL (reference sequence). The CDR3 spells CASSQDGGYSYEQYF. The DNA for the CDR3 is TGTGCCAGCAGCCAAGACGGGGGATACTCCTACGAGCAGTACTTC.

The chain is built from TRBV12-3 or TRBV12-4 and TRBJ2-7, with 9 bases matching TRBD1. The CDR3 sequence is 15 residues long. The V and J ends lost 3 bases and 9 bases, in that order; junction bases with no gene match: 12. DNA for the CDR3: TGTGCCAGCAGTTTCGGGGACAGGGTCACACTCGGGCAGTACTTC. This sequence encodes CASSFGDRVTLGQYF.

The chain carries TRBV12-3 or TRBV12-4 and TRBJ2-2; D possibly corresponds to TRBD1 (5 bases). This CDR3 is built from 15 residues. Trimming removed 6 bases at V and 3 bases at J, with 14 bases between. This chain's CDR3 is CASSYQGPDTGELFF. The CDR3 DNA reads TGTGCCAGCAGCTATCAGGGTCCCGACACCGGGGAGCTGTTTTTT.

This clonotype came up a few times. CDR3 coding DNA: TGTGCCAGCAGTGAGGGGGCCCTATCCTACGAGCAGTACTTC. It is translated as CASSEGALSYEQYF. The rearrangement joins TRBV2 to TRBJ2-7; TRBD1 is a possible D gene (6 bases). Trimming removed 3 bases from V and 1 base from J, with 10 bases in between. CDR3 length: 14 amino acids. The germline V gene has CDR1 SNHLY and CDR2 FYNNEI.

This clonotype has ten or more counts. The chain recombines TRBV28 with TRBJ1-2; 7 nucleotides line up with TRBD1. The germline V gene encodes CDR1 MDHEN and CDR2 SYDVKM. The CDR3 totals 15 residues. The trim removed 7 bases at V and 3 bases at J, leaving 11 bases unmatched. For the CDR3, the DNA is TGTGCCAGCACCTTGGGAGGGGGCAGTGACTATGGCTACACCTTC. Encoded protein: CASTLGGGSDYGYTF.

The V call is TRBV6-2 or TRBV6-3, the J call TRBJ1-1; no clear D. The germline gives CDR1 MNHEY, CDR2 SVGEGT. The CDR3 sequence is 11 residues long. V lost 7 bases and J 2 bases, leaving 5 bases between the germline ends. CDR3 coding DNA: TGTGCCAGCACCTTAAACACTGAAGCTTTCTTT. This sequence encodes CASTLNTEAFF.

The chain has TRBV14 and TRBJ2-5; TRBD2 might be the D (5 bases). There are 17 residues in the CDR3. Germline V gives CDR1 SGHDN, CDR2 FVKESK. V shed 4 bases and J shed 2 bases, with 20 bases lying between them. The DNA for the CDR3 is TGTGCCAGCAGCCGTCGCCGAACTAGGACGCCGCAAGAGACCCAGTACTTC. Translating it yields CASSRRRTRTPQETQYF.

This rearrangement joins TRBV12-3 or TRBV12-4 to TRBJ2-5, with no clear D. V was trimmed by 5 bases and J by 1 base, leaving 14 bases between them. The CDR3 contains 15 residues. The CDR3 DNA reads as TGTGCCAGCAGTGGCCCCACTACTTCCCAAGAGACCCAGTACTTC. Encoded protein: CASSGPTTSQETQYF.